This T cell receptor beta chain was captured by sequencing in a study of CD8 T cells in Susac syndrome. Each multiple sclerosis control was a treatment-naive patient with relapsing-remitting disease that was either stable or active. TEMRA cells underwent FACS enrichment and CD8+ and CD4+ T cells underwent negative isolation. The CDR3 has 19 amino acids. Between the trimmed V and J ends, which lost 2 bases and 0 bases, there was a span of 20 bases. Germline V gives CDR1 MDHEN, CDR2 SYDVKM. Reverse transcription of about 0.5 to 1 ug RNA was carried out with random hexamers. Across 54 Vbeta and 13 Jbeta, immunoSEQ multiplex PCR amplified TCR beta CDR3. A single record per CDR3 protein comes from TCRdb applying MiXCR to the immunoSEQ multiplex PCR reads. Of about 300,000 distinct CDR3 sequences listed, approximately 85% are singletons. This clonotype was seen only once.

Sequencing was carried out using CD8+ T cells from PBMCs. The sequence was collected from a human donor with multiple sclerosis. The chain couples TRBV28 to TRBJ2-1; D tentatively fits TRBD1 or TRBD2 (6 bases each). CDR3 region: CASSLGGTNLGASYNEQFF. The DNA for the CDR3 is TGTGCCAGCAGTTTAGGAGGGACAAATCTCGGCGCCTCCTACAATGAGCAGTTCTTC.